This entry describes one T cell receptor beta chain. The data stem from a study of cytomegalovirus exposure and HLA in healthy donors. 13 Jbeta primers and 60 Vbeta primers were used for the PCR. Produced via immunoSEQ multiplex PCR; TCRdb's table is partial and in-frame only. The sample table sets out approximately 200,000 clones. V was trimmed by 0 bases and J by 4 bases, leaving 6 bases between them. The length of the CDR3 is 13 residues. In germline, CDR1 is MNHNY, CDR2 SVGAGI (reference sequence). This clonotype originated in a boy aged 10-17 years in good health and CMV-seronegative. Sequencing was carried out using PBMCs. This chain links TRBV6-6 with TRBJ1-2, with a weak D call TRBD1 (5 bases). The CDR3 is CASSYSGAYGYTF. CDR3 coding DNA: TGTGCCAGCAGTTACTCAGGGGCCTATGGCTACACCTTC.